This T cell receptor (beta chain) was retrieved from a study of T-cell memory formation after mild COVID-19. Findings of the study overall: From day 15 to 85, contracting clones were balanced between CD4 and CD8, whereas later expanders leaned toward CD4+.

MiXCR was run by TCRdb on the 5' RACE reads, yielding one entry per CDR3 protein. Here the sample spans fewer than 200,000 distinct CDR3 sequences, roughly 20% being singletons. Trimming took off 0 bases at V and 0 bases at J, with 11 bases between the two ends. The CDR3 runs 16 residues. In germline, CDR1 is SGHRS, CDR2 YFSETQ. As regards this clonotype: Antigen: not known.

Sequences were obtained from PBMCs or a T cell subset sorted from them (not recorded which). The genes are TRBV5-1 and TRBJ2-3; no clear D. This clonotype was obtained from a man aged 18 to 30 who had mild COVID-19 (a few samples of this study predate the infection). Cell type and time point are not known. The CDR3, as DNA: TGCGCCAGCAGCTTGGCGGCCGCGACTAGCACAGATACGCAGTATTTT. Encoded protein: CASSLAAATSTDTQYF.